This passage covers 26 T cell receptor beta chains from one sample sequenced in a study of identical twins (dated by TCRdb to 2016 to 2017). The library was generated by 5' RACE. The listed sequencing device is Illumina HiSeq 2000. TCRdb reprocessing: public reads trimmed at Q25 with fastp, clones called with MiXCR, in-frame beta chains kept. Each CDR3 protein gets just one entry, which takes the most common genes and DNA from the rows behind it. The sample yields fewer than 500,000 distinct CDR3 sequences; roughly 13% were counted once. Approximately 0.98% of the sample is held by the ten biggest clonotypes. These data were likewise used in another study, on yellow fever vaccine responses in identical twins.

Sequencing used CD4+ T cells sorted from blood. All receptors derive from a young woman in good health.

This chain uses TRBV5-4 with TRBJ2-5; D ambiguous. This CDR3 is 13 amino acids long. Germline assignment: CDR1 SGHNT and CDR2 YYREEE (reference sequence). V shed 3 bases and J shed 5 bases, with 11 bases lying between them. The chain's CDR3 is CASSYGFLETQYF. The CDR3 coding sequence is TGTGCCAGCAGCTATGGGTTCCTCGAGACCCAGTACTTC.

This clonotype showed up just a few times. This sequence joins TRBV7-2 and TRBJ2-2, with D uncertain. The CDR3 is made up of 16 amino acids. The ends were cut back, 5 bases at V and 5 bases at J, with 18 bases in the middle. Germline V gene data show CDR1 as SGHTA and CDR2 as FQGNSA. The CDR3: CASSPSYELGTGELFF. The CDR3 DNA is TGTGCCAGCAGCCCCTCTTACGAGCTCGGAACCGGGGAGCTGTTTTTT. Supplemented by reference TRBV7-2 and TRBJ2-2, the full variable domain reads GAGVSQSPSNKVTEKGKDVELRCDPISGHTALYWYRQSLGQGLEFLIYFQGNSAPDKSGLPSDRFSAERTGGSVSTLTIQRTQQEDSAVYLCASSPSYELGTGELFFGEGSRLTVL.

In its sample, this clonotype was seen many times. V usage is TRBV12-3 or TRBV12-4 and J usage is TRBJ2-3; 11 nucleotides line up with TRBD2. This CDR3 is 16 amino acids long. Trimming at V came to 1 base and at J to 4 bases, leaving 4 bases not matched to a gene. CDR3 in DNA: TGTGCCAGCAGTTTAGAACTAGCGGGAGTTCCAGATACGCAGTATTTT. Residues: CASSLELAGVPDTQYF.

This clonotype turned up a few times. The V gene is TRBV3-1, the J gene TRBJ2-1; D remains unclear. There are 13 residues in the CDR3. The germline gives CDR1 LGHDT, CDR2 YNNKEL (reference sequence). V was shortened by 0 bases and J by 10 bases, with 10 bases between the two germline ends. The CDR3 nucleotides are TGTGCCAGCAGCCAAGATGCCCTTGCGGAGCAGTTCTTC. Translated: CASSQDALAEQFF.

This clonotype turned up a few times. The chain recombines TRBV12-3 or TRBV12-4 with TRBJ2-1; D remains unclear. The V end was cut by 6 bases, the J end by 5 bases, with 14 bases between. The CDR3 runs 14 residues. CDR3 bases: TGTGCCAGCAGCCCCCCGAGCCGCCACAATGAGCAGTTCTTC. Translated: CASSPPSRHNEQFF.

The chain carries TRBV14 and TRBJ1-4; unclear D gene. Per the germline V gene, CDR1 is SGHDN and CDR2 is FVKESK. Trimming removed 2 bases from V and 8 bases from J, with 9 bases in between. The CDR3 contains 13 residues. The CDR3, as DNA: TGTGCCAGCAGCCAACGCCCTTCGGAAAAACTGTTTTTT. Translated: CASSQRPSEKLFF.

V gene TRBV27 combines with J gene TRBJ1-6, with TRBD1 matching 12 bases. The CDR3 sequence is 14 residues long. Trimming cost V 6 bases and J 9 bases; bases outside gene matches: 3. Germline V CDR1 and CDR2: MNHEY, SMNVEV (reference sequence). CDR3 amino acids: CASRGTGGASPLHF. In DNA form, the CDR3 reads TGTGCCAGCAGGGGGACAGGGGGCGCTTCACCCCTCCACTTT.

This clonotype was counted only a few times. In nucleotides, the CDR3 is TGTGCCACCCAAAGGGGAGGATCTAACTATGGCTACACCTTC. It encodes CATQRGGSNYGYTF. The chain combines TRBV6-1 with TRBJ1-2, with D perhaps matching TRBD1 (5 bases). The CDR3 is 14 amino acids. V gave up 10 bases and J gave up 0 bases, with 15 bases separating them. The germline V gene has CDR1 MNHNS and CDR2 SASEGT.

This rearrangement joins TRBV29-1 to TRBJ2-1; a weak D match, TRBD2 (6 bases). The germline V gene has CDR1 SQVTM and CDR2 ANQGSEA. The CDR3 totals 15 residues. The V end was cut by 7 bases, the J end by 6 bases, with 22 bases between. For the CDR3, the DNA is TGCAGCGCGGTAGCCCCAGGGAGGCCGCCCAATGAGCAGTTCTTC. The encoded protein is CSAVAPGRPPNEQFF.

V usage is TRBV2 and J usage is TRBJ2-5; weak D call: TRBD1 (5 bases). The CDR3 has 16 residues. V was shortened by 6 bases and J by 2 bases, with 19 bases between the two germline ends. The V gene's germline CDR1 is SNHLY and CDR2 FYNNEI. This chain's CDR3 is CASSEQSTEKQETQYF. The CDR3 nucleotides are TGTGCCAGCAGCGAACAGTCGACAGAGAAACAAGAGACCCAGTACTTC. Variable domain in full (rest from reference TRBV2 and TRBJ2-5): EPEVTQTPSHQVTQMGQEVILRCVPISNHLYFYWYRQILGQKVEFLVSFYNNEISEKSEIFDDQFSVERPDGSNFTLKIRSTKLEDSAMYFCASSEQSTEKQETQYFGPGTRLLVL.

V and J are TRBV12-3 or TRBV12-4 and TRBJ2-4, with 8 nucleotides matching TRBD2. With 8 bases clipped from V and 0 bases from J, the junction kept 9 bases outside the gene matches. There are 16 residues in the CDR3. CDR3 region: CASAVGGGKAKNIQYF. The CDR3 DNA is TGTGCCAGCGCCGTCGGGGGGGGGAAAGCCAAAAACATTCAGTACTTC.

In this sample, this clonotype turned up a few times. V gene TRBV20-1 combines with J gene TRBJ2-4; TRBD2 matches 9 bases. V lost 2 bases to trimming and J lost 6 bases; unmatched junction nucleotides: 2. This CDR3 is built from 13 residues. CDR1 DFQATT and CDR2 SNEGSKA come from the germline V gene (reference sequence). The CDR3 spells CSARLSGRNIQYF. CDR3 DNA: TGCAGTGCTAGACTTAGCGGGAGAAACATTCAGTACTTC.

Points on this clonotype: A read error may produce the germline difference seen at one junction end. The genes are TRBV4-3 and TRBJ2-6; perhaps TRBD1 as D (6 bases). The CDR3 runs 17 residues. Per the germline V gene, CDR1 is LGHNA and CDR2 is YSLEER. This chain's CDR3 is CASSRGAGGSGANVLTF. The CDR3 DNA reads as TGCGCCAGCAGCCGTGGCGCTGGGGGCTCTGGAGCCAACGTCCTGACTTTC.

V is TRBV5-6 and J is TRBJ2-5; a possible D gene is TRBD1 (6 bases). Trimming shortened V by 2 bases and J by 4 bases, and 18 bases separated the two germline ends. The CDR3 has 16 amino acids. CDR1 SGHDT and CDR2 YYEEEE come from the germline V gene. The CDR3 is CASSFNRPGGLETQYF. For the CDR3, the DNA is TGTGCCAGCAGCTTTAATAGGCCTGGGGGCCTAGAGACCCAGTACTTC.

The sample holds many counts of this clonotype. The rearrangement joins TRBV6-1 to TRBJ2-7; tentatively, D is TRBD2 (7 bases). V was cut by 7 bases and J by 0 bases, with 19 bases left in between. In germline, CDR1 is MNHNS, CDR2 SASEGT. This CDR3 is built from 16 residues. The CDR3 loop is CASTPPAGAVSYEQYF. The CDR3 DNA sequence: TGTGCCAGCACCCCGCCCGCGGGGGCGGTCTCCTACGAGCAGTACTTC.

V and J are TRBV5-1 and TRBJ1-2; 9 bases map to TRBD1. This CDR3 is built from 15 residues. Unmatched junction bases numbered 12, after V lost 4 bases and J lost 8 bases. Germline assignment: CDR1 SGHRS and CDR2 YFSETQ. The CDR3 protein is CASSQVAGQGKGYTF. The DNA for the CDR3 is TGCGCCAGCAGCCAGGTGGCCGGACAGGGGAAAGGCTACACCTTC.

This clonotype showed up just a few times. The rearrangement joins TRBV10-3 to TRBJ1-2, with unresolved D. The CDR3 loop spans 13 amino acids. Germline-derived CDR1 and CDR2 are ENHRY and SYGVKD. Trimming removed 6 bases from V and 3 bases from J, with 11 bases in between. The CDR3 sequence is CAISAGPDYGYTF. The CDR3 coding sequence is TGTGCCATCAGCGCAGGCCCGGACTATGGCTACACCTTC.

This clonotype occurred a few times. The chain recombines TRBV7-9 with TRBJ2-5, with D possibly being TRBD1 (6 bases). The CDR3 has 15 amino acids. Germline values: CDR1 SEHNR, CDR2 FQNEAQ (reference sequence). Deletions cut 5 bases from V and 4 bases from J, with 17 bases between. CDR3 protein: CASSPSLGRGETQYF. CDR3 nucleotide sequence: TGTGCCAGCAGCCCGAGCCTGGGCAGGGGAGAGACCCAGTACTTC.

This clonotype was picked up a small number of times. V is TRBV5-1 and J is TRBJ2-5; D is possibly TRBD2 (7 bases). Germline V lookup: CDR1 SGHRS, CDR2 YFSETQ. This CDR3 has 15 residues. V gave up 0 bases and J gave up 5 bases, with 14 bases separating them. CDR3 DNA: TGCGCCAGCAGCTTGGAAACGGGGGGCCGGGAGACCCAGTACTTC. Translated, it gives CASSLETGGRETQYF.

The chain couples TRBV7-2 to TRBJ1-1; tentatively, D is TRBD1 (5 bases). Looked up from germline, CDR1 is SGHTA and CDR2 is FQGNSA. There are 13 residues in the CDR3. V was clipped by 6 bases and J by 7 bases, with 15 bases between them. In DNA form, the CDR3 reads TGTGCCAGCAGGCCAGAAACAGGATATGAAGCTTTCTTT. As protein: CASRPETGYEAFF.

This chain connects TRBV4-3 to TRBJ2-7, with 12 bases lining up with TRBD2. The CDR3 is made up of 18 amino acids. The V gene's germline CDR1 is LGHNA and CDR2 YSLEER. V lost 0 bases and J lost 2; bases outside the gene matches: 8. The DNA for the CDR3 is TGCGCCAGCAGCCAAGATAGGACTAGCGGGAAGGGCACCTACGAGCAGTACTTC. Amino acid sequence: CASSQDRTSGKGTYEQYF.

This clonotype was seen only a few times. The chain carries TRBV20-1 and TRBJ2-7; 9 bases are a match to TRBD1. This CDR3 region has 16 residues. Germline CDR1 and CDR2: DFQATT and SNEGSKA (reference sequence). V was clipped by 4 bases and J by 1 base; unmatched bases: 11. As DNA, the CDR3 is TGCAGTGCTACCCTACCCCCGGGACAGGGTTCCTACGAGCAGTACTTC. This encodes CSATLPPGQGSYEQYF.

This clonotype was counted only a few times. Sequence at one end of the junction differs from germline and may be a read error. The chain links TRBV20-1 to TRBJ2-1, with D possibly being TRBD2 (6 bases). Germline loops: CDR1 DFQATT, CDR2 SNEGSKA (reference sequence). This CDR3 comprises 16 residues. In nucleotides, the CDR3 is TGCAGTGCCAGAGCTCTGACGGGAGATTTATACAATGAGCAGTTCTTC. It specifies CSARALTGDLYNEQFF.

This clonotype was detected ten times or more. This chain connects TRBV12-3 or TRBV12-4 to TRBJ1-2, with D unresolved. The ends were cut back, 5 bases at V and 4 bases at J, with 8 bases in the middle. CDR3 length: 12 residues. The CDR3: CASSPAGYGYTF. CDR3 in DNA: TGTGCCAGCAGTCCCGCTGGCTATGGCTACACCTTC.

This clonotype was detected many times. The rearrangement links TRBV5-1 to TRBJ2-1, with 9 bases identical to TRBD2. In germline, CDR1 is SGHRS, CDR2 YFSETQ. V was clipped by 3 bases and J by 7 bases; unmatched bases: 5. The CDR3 has 14 amino acids. The CDR3 here is CASSSTSGSNEQFF. As DNA, the CDR3 is TGCGCCAGCAGCTCGACTAGCGGTAGTAATGAGCAGTTCTTC.

J is TRBJ2-5 and V is TRBV5-1; 9 bases are a match to TRBD2. CDR3 length equals 16 residues. Germline CDR1 reads SGHRS; CDR2 reads YFSETQ. The V segment lost 4 bases and the J segment 5 bases; nucleotides outside the gene matches: 12. The CDR3 reads CASSAGTSRSRETQYF. CDR3 nucleotide sequence: TGCGCCAGCAGCGCGGGGACTAGCCGATCCCGGGAGACCCAGTACTTC.